The clone carrying this TCR beta chain was seen a handful of times. The target antigen is unknown. This sample was included in a study of beta chain features in type 1 diabetes. For the study at large: On cell yields, gender and age, patients and healthy donors were similar.

Of the isolated RNA, all was reverse transcribed, and so the sequenced material was expressed TCRB transcripts. The assay was immunoSEQ multiplex PCR, and TCRdb's table has in-frame clones only and misses some. The data contain around 150,000 clones, 9% of them singletons. Germline loops: CDR1 SQVTM, CDR2 ANQGSEA. This CDR3 comprises 14 residues. Trimming took 6 bases from V and 5 from J, leaving 19 bases between them. Findings and limits, study-wide: There was a moderate but significant shortening of TCRB CDR3s in all four CD4+ subsets of Type 1 diabetes patients.

Sorting with CD45RO/CCR7/CD25/CD127/CD95/CD27 yielded naive, central memory, regulatory and stem-like memory CD4+ cells. Specimen: central memory CD4+ T cells from blood. J is TRBJ2-5 and V is TRBV29-1; D might be TRBD2 (5 bases). The clonotype was recovered from a woman in her 30s with type 1 diabetes. CDR3 sequence: CSVYGASNIETQYF. The CDR3 region has the DNA TGCAGCGTGTATGGAGCTAGCAATATTGAGACCCAGTACTTC.